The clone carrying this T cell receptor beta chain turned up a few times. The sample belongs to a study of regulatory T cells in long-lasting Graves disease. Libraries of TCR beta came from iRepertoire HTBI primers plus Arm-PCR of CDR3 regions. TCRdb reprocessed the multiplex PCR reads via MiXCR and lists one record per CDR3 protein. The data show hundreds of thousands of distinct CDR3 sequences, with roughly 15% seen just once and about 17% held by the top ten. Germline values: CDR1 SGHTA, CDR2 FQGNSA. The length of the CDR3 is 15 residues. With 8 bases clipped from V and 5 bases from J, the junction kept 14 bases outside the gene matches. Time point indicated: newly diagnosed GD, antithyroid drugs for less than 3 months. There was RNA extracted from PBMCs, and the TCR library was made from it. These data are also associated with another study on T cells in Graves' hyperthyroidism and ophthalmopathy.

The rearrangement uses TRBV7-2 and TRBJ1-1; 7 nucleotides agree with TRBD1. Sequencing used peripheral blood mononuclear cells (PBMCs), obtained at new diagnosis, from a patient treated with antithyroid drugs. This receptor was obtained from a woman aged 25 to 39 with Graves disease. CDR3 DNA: TGTGCCAGCGGGGGGGAGGGGGCGCGTCGGACTGAAGCTTTCTTT. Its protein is CASGGEGARRTEAFF.